The 5 T cell receptor beta chains presented below share a single source sample, sequenced in a study of human thymus T cells. The study used thymus tissue resected during corrective heart surgery. The repertoire was sequenced with immunoSEQ multiplex PCR; TCRdb's copy has only in-frame clones and lacks some. The data show some 130,000 clones, with around 94% seen just once and approximately 0.022% held by the top ten. Sequencing was performed on thymus tissue. The receptors shown here come from a boy younger than two with a congenital heart defect but otherwise immunologically healthy.

V gene TRBV14 combines with J gene TRBJ1-1; TRBD1 might be the D (5 bases). CDR3 size: 17 residues. Trimming pared 3 bases from V and 1 base from J, leaving 18 bases between. The V gene's germline CDR1 is SGHDN and CDR2 FVKESK. CDR3 coding DNA: TGTGCCAGCAGCCACACGAGGTGGGCAGGGCGGAACACTGAAGCTTTCTTT. Its translation: CASSHTRWAGRNTEAFF.

This clone appeared once. The CDR3 loop reads CASSPPNRDPYGYTF. CDR3 DNA sequence: TGTGCCAGCAGTCCCCCCAACCGGGATCCTTATGGCTACACCTTC. J is TRBJ1-2 and V is TRBV28; no clear D gene. Germline V gives CDR1 MDHEN, CDR2 SYDVKM. V was cut by 5 bases and J by 5 bases, with 18 bases left in between. CDR3 length equals 15 residues.

The chain couples TRBV28 to TRBJ1-3, with D uncertain. Per the germline V gene, CDR1 is MDHEN and CDR2 is SYDVKM. The CDR3 is made up of 14 amino acids. Trimming pared 7 bases from V and 0 bases from J, leaving 10 bases between. CDR3 residues: CASKEKFSGNTIYF. Here the CDR3 DNA reads TGTGCCAGCAAGGAGAAATTCTCTGGAAACACCATATATTTT.

CDR3 amino acids: CASSPTTDRNTEAFF. The CDR3, as DNA: TGTGCCAGCAGCCCAACAACGGACAGGAACACTGAAGCTTTCTTT. V is TRBV7-8 and J is TRBJ1-1, with D perhaps matching TRBD1 (6 bases). CDR1 is SGHVS, CDR2 FQNEAQ, per germline. The CDR3 sequence is 15 residues long. V was shortened by 5 bases and J by 1 base, with 14 bases between the two germline ends.

The genes are TRBV4-2 and TRBJ2-5; 9 bases agree with TRBD2. The germline V gene encodes CDR1 LGHNA and CDR2 YNFKEQ. The junction had 4 bases not matched to a gene; V was cut back by 1 base and J by 1 base. The CDR3 runs to 16 residues. CDR3 sequence: CASSQALAGTQETQYF. The CDR3 DNA reads TGTGCCAGCAGCCAAGCCCTAGCGGGGACCCAAGAGACCCAGTACTTC.